This TCR beta chain came from a study of T cell repertoires in cytomegalovirus infection. Whole-study context: It was the public TCR beta signatures that indicated both CMV infection and matching HLA type.

TCRdb recomputed calls from the reads with MiXCR, one row per CDR3 protein. The sample records some 560,000 distinct CDR3 sequences, almost 40% being singletons. This clonotype was seen more than once but under ten times. Antigen: not known. CDR1 is SGHVS and CDR2 is FNYEAQ in the germline V gene. The CDR3 has 14 amino acids. V dropped 0 bases and J dropped 2 bases, with 8 bases sitting between them. The chain carries TRBV7-6 and TRBJ2-7; D may be TRBD1 (6 bases). The TCR originated in a human donor in good health (CMV status not recorded). Some clones in this sample may be carry-over from other donors' samples. Sequenced material: cultured PBMCs, taken from culture after CMV antigen stimulation. As DNA, the CDR3 is TGTGCCAGCAGCTTAGCGGGGGCCCCCTACGAGCAGTACTTC. It codes for CASSLAGAPYEQYF.